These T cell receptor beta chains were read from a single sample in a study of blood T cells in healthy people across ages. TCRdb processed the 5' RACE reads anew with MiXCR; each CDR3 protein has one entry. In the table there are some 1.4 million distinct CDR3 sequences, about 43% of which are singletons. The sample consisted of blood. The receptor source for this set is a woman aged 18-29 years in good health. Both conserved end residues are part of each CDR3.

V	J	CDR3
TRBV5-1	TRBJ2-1	CASSRGTGRSSYNEQFF
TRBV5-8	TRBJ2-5	CASSLGQAGAVKETQYF
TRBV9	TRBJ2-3	CASSVGSSGGPSGTDTQYF
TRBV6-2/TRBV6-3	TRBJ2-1	CGSLDPHNEQFF
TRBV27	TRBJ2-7	CASSRDRVNYEQYF
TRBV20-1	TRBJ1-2	CSARAGAGYDYTF
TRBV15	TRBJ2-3	CATSRDVLGDTQYF
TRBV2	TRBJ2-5	CASSDTSGSNMKTQYF
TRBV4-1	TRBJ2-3	CASSQDRGGPDTQYF
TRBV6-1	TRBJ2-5	CASSPLPTYGRPFQETQYF
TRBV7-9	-	CASILVGQGLNEQYF
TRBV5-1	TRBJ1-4	CASSLGPNGSTNEKLFF
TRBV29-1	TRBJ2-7	CSVQLTGGKDEQYF
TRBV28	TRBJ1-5	CASSLLGEPQHF
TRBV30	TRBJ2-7	CAWSVPGTSIYEQYF
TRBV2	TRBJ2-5	CASSKTGTGGVQETQYF